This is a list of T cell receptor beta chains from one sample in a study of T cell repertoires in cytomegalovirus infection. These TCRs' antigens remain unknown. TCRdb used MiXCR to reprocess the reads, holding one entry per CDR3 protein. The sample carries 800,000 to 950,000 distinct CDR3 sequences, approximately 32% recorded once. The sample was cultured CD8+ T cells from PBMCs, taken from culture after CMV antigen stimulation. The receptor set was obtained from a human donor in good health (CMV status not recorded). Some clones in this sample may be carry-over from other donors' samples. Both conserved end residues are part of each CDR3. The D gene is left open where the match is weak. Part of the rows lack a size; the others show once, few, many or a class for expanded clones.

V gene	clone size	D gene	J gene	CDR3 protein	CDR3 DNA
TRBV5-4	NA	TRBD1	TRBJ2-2	CASSLDRTGGANGELFF	TGTGCCAGCAGCTTGGACAGGACAGGGGGAGCGAACGGGGAGCTGTTTTTT
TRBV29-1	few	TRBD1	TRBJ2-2	CSVEVEQGLIGELFF	TGCAGCGTTGAAGTCGAACAGGGGTTGATCGGGGAGCTGTTTTTT
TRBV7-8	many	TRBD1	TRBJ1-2	CASSSRDRNYGYTF	TGTGCCAGCAGCTCCCGGGACAGAAACTATGGCTACACCTTC
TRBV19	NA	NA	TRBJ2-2	CASSPTSSNTGELFF	TGTGCCAGTAGCCCGACTAGTTCGAACACCGGGGAGCTGTTTTTT
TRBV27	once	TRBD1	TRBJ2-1	CASRPGGPLNEQFF	TGTGCCAGCAGACCAGGGGGCCCACTCAATGAGCAGTTCTTC
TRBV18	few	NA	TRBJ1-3	CASSPPGAGYSGNTIYF	TGTGCCAGCTCACCACCGGGCGCGGGTTACTCTGGAAACACCATATATTTT
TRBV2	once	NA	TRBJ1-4	CASSKSNQGKREKLFF	TGTGCCAGCTCGAAGTCCAATCAGGGAAAACGGGAAAAACTGTTTTTT
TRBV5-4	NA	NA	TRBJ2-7	CASSGGTTNEQYF	TGTGCCAGCAGCGGCGGGACAACCAACGAGCAGTACTTC
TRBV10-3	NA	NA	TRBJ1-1	CAISEGHSGAEAFF	TGTGCCATCAGTGAAGGCCACTCCGGGGCTGAAGCTTTCTTT
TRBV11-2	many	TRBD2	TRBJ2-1	CASSSGLADNNEQFF	TGTGCCAGCAGCTCGGGACTAGCGGACAACAATGAGCAGTTCTTC
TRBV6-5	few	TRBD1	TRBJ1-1	CASSYWTGAGIEAFF	TGTGCCAGCAGTTACTGGACAGGAGCAGGAATTGAAGCTTTCTTT
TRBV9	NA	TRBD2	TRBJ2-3	CASSTSRVTGTSVGSTDTQYF	TGTGCCAGCAGCACAAGTAGAGTCACCGGGACTAGCGTCGGAAGCACAGATACGCAGTATTTT
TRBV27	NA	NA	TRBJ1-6	CASSPGRNYNSPLHF	TGTGCCAGCAGTCCCGGACGGAACTATAATTCACCCCTCCACTTT
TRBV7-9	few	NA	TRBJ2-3	CASSPGGLTDTQYF	TGTGCCAGCAGCCCGGGGGGCCTCACAGATACGCAGTATTTT
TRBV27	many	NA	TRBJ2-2	CASSPYGGENTGELFF	TGTGCCAGCAGCCCCTACGGGGGAGAGAACACCGGGGAGCTGTTTTTT
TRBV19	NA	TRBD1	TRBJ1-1	CASSISSDRVITEAFF	TGTGCCAGTAGTATATCTTCGGACAGGGTGATCACTGAAGCTTTCTTT
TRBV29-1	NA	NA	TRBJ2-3	CSVPGRGDTQYF	TGCAGCGTTCCGGGGCGGGGAGATACGCAGTATTTT
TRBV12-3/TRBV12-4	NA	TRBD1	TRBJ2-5	CASSRRGLETQYF	TGTGCCAGCAGTCGCAGGGGGCTTGAGACCCAGTACTTC
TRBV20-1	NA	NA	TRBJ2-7	CSARDTRGTEDSRAYEQYF	TGCAGTGCTAGAGATACTCGGGGGACGGAGGACTCCCGCGCCTACGAGCAGTACTTC
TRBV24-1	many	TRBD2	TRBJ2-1	CATSEVRGGRYSHEQFF	TGTGCCACCAGTGAGGTGCGGGGGGGGCGATATTCTCATGAGCAGTTCTTC
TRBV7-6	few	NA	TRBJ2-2	CASSLVTGSNTGELFF	TGTGCCAGCAGCTTAGTGACAGGCTCCAACACCGGGGAGCTGTTTTTT
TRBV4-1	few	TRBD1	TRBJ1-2	CASSHRQGTNYGYTF	TGCGCCAGCAGCCATCGACAGGGAACTAACTATGGCTACACCTTC
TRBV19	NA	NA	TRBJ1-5	CASSDSLYEKPQHF	TGTGCCAGTTCAGACTCCCTTTACGAGAAGCCCCAGCATTTT
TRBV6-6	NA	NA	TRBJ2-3	CASSYYSSTDTQYF	TGTGCCAGCAGTTACTACAGTAGCACAGATACGCAGTATTTT
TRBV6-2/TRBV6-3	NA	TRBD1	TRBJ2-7	CASTGTAGTGFSGQYF	TGTGCCAGCACCGGAACCGCCGGGACAGGGTTCTCCGGGCAGTACTTC
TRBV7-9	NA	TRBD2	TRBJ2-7	CASSISRAGDVYEQYF	TGTGCCAGCAGCATCTCCCGAGCGGGGGATGTCTACGAGCAGTACTTC